This T cell receptor beta chain was captured by sequencing in a study of blood T cell repertoires in COVID-19. Study-level background: Whether acute or convalescent, the COVID-19 samples came from the United States, Italy and Spain.

There are 15 residues in the CDR3. CDR1 SGHTA and CDR2 FQGNSA come from the germline V gene. Trimming cost V 8 bases and J 3 bases; bases outside gene matches: 13. The study recruited people aged roughly 18 to 95 years across around 24 US areas. Sequencing was performed with immunoSEQ multiplex PCR; in TCRdb, only in-frame clones are kept and a portion is missing. Of 200,000 to 250,000 clones in the sample, about 90% were seen once. Source material: PBMCs or T cells enriched from blood (not recorded which). The chain couples TRBV7-2 to TRBJ2-7; 7 bases are a match to TRBD2. This TCR derives from a woman between 50 and 59 years old with acute COVID-19. The CDR3 nucleotides are TGTGCCAGCGCGCTTACGGCGGGACTATTCTACGAGCAGTACTTC. Amino acid sequence: CASALTAGLFYEQYF.